The T cell receptor beta chain under discussion was sequenced for a study of shared clonotypes between healthy human individuals. Sequencing was performed with immunoSEQ multiplex PCR; in TCRdb, only in-frame clones are kept and a portion is missing. The table includes some 240,000 clones, 60% to 70% detected once. V shed 3 bases and J shed 7 bases, with 13 bases lying between them. Germline CDR1 and CDR2: KGHSH and LQKENI. This CDR3 has 14 residues. This TCR derives from a man aged 30-40 years in good health. V and J are TRBV18 and TRBJ2-1; D might be TRBD2 (5 bases). Sequencing input: memory CD4+ T cells sorted from blood. Documented subset: CD45RA-negative fraction. Here the CDR3 DNA reads TGTGCCAGCTCACCGAGGGTCGAAAGGAATGAGCAGTTCTTC. It encodes CASSPRVERNEQFF.